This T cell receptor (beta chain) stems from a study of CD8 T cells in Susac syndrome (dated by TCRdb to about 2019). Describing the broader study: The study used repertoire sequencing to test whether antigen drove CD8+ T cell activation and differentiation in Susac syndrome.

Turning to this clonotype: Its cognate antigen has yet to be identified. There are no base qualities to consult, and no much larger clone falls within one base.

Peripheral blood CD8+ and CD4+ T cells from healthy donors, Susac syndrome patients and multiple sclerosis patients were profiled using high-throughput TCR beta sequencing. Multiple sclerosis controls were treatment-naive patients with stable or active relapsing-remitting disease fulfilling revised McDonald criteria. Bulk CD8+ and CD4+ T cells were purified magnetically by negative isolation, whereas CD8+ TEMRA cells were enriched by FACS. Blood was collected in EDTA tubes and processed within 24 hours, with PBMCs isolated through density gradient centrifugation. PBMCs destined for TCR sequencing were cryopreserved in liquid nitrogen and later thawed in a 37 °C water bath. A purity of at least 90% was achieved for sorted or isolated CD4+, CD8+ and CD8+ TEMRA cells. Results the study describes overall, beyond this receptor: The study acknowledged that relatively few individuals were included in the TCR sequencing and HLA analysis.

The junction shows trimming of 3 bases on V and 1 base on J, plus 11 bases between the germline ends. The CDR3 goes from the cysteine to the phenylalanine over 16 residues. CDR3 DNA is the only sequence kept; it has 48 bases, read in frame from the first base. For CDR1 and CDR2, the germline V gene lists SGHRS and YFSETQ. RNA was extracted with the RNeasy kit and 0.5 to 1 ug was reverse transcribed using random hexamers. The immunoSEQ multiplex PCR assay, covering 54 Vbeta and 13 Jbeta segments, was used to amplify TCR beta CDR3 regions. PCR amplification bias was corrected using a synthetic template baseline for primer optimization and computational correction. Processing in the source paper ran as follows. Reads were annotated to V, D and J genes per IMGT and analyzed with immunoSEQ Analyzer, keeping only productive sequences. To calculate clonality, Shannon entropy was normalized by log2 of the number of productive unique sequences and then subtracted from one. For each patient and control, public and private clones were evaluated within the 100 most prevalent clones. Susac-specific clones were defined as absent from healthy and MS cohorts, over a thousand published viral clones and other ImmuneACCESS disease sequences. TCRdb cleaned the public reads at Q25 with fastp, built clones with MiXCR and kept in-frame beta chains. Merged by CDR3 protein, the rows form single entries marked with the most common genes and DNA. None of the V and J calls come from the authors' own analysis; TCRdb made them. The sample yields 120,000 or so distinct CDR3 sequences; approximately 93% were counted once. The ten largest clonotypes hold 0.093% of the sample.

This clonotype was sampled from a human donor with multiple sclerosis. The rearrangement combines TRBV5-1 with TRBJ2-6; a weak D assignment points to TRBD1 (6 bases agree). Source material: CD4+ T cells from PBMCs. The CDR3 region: CASSSNRASGANVLTF. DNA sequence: TGCGCCAGCAGCTCTAACAGGGCTTCTGGGGCCAACGTCCTGACTTTC.